A single sample gave rise to the 8 T cell receptor beta chains below, sequenced in a study of blood T cell repertoires in COVID-19. Profiled with immunoSEQ multiplex PCR; TCRdb holds only in-frame clones, not every one. This table has approximately 110,000 clones, approximately 89% appearing once. The specimen was peripheral blood. The origin of the receptors is a woman aged 80 or older with COVID-19, enrolled during active disease.

This clone was recorded a few times. The gene calls are TRBV4-3 and TRBJ1-5, with a weak D call TRBD1 (6 bases). V was trimmed by 0 bases and J by 6 bases, leaving 12 bases between them. Germline V CDR1 and CDR2: LGHNA, YSLEER. The CDR3 runs 15 residues. The CDR3 region is CASSQEDRGSQPQHF. Here the CDR3 DNA reads TGCGCCAGCAGCCAAGAGGATAGGGGGAGTCAGCCCCAGCATTTT.

The chain employs TRBV4-1 and TRBJ2-5; 9 bases match TRBD1. The CDR3 is 15 residues long. Germline CDR1 is MGHRA and CDR2 is YSYEKL. Germline trimming cut 2 bases from V and 3 bases from J; bases unmatched to any gene: 4. This CDR3 is CASSQPRQGEETQYF. The CDR3 coding sequence is TGCGCCAGCAGCCAACCAAGACAGGGGGAAGAGACCCAGTACTTC.

This clone was observed a handful of times. This rearrangement joins TRBV9 to TRBJ2-1; 9 nucleotides agree with TRBD2. Germline V CDR1 and CDR2: SGDLS, YYNGEE. This CDR3 has 17 amino acids. The J segment lost 2 bases and the V segment lost 5 bases, leaving 11 bases of the junction unmatched. The CDR3 bases are TGTGCCAGCAGTCAAGCAGTGGGCGGGAGGGCCTACAATGAGCAGTTCTTC. Protein product: CASSQAVGGRAYNEQFF.

V is TRBV28 and J is TRBJ2-1, with 13 bases matching TRBD2. V lost 6 bases and J lost 0; bases outside the gene matches: 8. Germline assignment: CDR1 MDHEN and CDR2 SYDVKM. The CDR3 covers 18 residues. CDR3 region: CASSFTSGRESSYNEQFF. The CDR3 DNA reads TGTGCCAGCAGCTTTACTAGCGGGAGGGAAAGCTCCTACAATGAGCAGTTCTTC.

The chain uses TRBV5-8 and TRBJ2-5; 7 bases are shared with TRBD1. Germline CDR1 and CDR2: SGHTS and YDEGEE. The CDR3 has 14 residues. V gave up 0 bases and J gave up 5 bases; unmatched junction bases: 4. The CDR3 DNA reads TGTGCCAGCAGCTTGGGACAGGGCGGCGAGACCCAGTACTTC. Encoded protein: CASSLGQGGETQYF.

The rearrangement joins TRBV7-2 to TRBJ2-1, with 10 bases lining up with TRBD1. This CDR3 comprises 15 residues. Trimming removed 4 bases from V and 4 bases from J; junction bases left unmatched: 4. Germline V lookup: CDR1 SGHTA, CDR2 FQGNSA. CDR3 in amino acids: CASSSDRGEYNEQFF. DNA for the CDR3: TGTGCCAGCAGCTCGGACAGGGGGGAGTACAATGAGCAGTTCTTC.

The chain links TRBV12-3 or TRBV12-4 to TRBJ2-3; 13 nucleotides match TRBD2. This CDR3 spans 13 amino acids. Losses at the gene ends were 6 bases for V and 12 bases for J; bases not matched to a gene: 6. CDR3 region: CASSLRTSGSQYF. In DNA, the CDR3 is TGTGCCAGCAGCCTTAGGACTAGCGGGAGCCAGTATTTT.

The genes are TRBV18 and TRBJ2-7, with TRBD1 identical over 8 bases. The germline V gene has CDR1 KGHSH and CDR2 LQKENI. The CDR3 extends over 16 amino acids. The V gene end was trimmed by 3 bases and the J gene end by 3 bases; junction bases not matched to a gene: 10. CDR3 region: CASSPTRDRPNYEQYF. Written as DNA, the CDR3 is TGTGCCAGCTCACCTACCCGGGACAGGCCGAACTACGAGCAGTACTTC.